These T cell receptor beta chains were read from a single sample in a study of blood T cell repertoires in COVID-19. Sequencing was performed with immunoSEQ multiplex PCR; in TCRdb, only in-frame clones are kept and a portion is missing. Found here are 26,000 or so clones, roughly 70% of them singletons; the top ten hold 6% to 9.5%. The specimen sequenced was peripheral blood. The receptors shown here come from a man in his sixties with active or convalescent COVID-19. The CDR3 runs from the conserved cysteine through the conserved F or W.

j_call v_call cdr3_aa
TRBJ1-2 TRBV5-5 CASSSAGFYGYTF
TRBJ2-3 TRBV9 CASSVSGTSTDTQYF
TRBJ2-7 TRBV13 CASSSASGRGSYEQYF
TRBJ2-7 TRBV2 CASSADRGTSGEQYF
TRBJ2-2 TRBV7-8 CASLLAHRGRLIPNTGELFF
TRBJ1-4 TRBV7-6 CASSLRVQTNEKLFF
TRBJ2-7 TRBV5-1 CASSNIDRATYEQYF
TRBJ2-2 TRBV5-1 CASSSTSGYTGELFF
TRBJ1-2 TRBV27 CASRIRDSPYGYTF
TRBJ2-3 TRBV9 CASSVGGLADTQYF
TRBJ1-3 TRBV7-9 CASSMGQSSGNTIYF
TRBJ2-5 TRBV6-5 CASSYGGRGQETQYF
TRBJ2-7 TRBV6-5 CASSGLARYEQYF
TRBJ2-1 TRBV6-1 CASSELAGRAPQFF